The entry that follows covers one T cell receptor beta chain sequence. The same CDR3 can be traced to other DNA sequences in this sample. Data came from immunoSEQ multiplex PCR; TCRdb stores just in-frame clones and leaves some out. The table has roughly 200,000 clones, around nine tenths seen once. This record comes from a study of blood T cell repertoires in COVID-19. The sequencing input was PBMCs or T cells enriched from blood (not recorded which). The TCR sequence derives from a woman in her 30s who had been exposed to COVID-19.

CDR3 sequence: CASSPRGTDTQYF. CDR3 nucleotide sequence: TGTGCCAGCAGCCCCAGGGGCACAGATACGCAGTATTTT. J is TRBJ2-3 and V is TRBV11-3, with D possibly being TRBD1 (5 bases). Germline lookup yields CDR1 SGHNT and CDR2 YENEEA. V shed 5 bases and J shed 1 base, with 7 bases lying between them. The CDR3 runs 13 residues.